This T cell receptor beta chain was captured by sequencing in a study of blood T cells in healthy people across ages (dated by TCRdb to 2014 to 2015). About the full investigation: In model experiments, roughly one uniquely barcoded TCR beta cDNA molecule per two T cells was captured by template switching. Using deep sequencing normalized with unique cDNA molecular identifiers, the study measured how TCR beta repertoire diversity changes with age. The donors were split into four age groups: young (average around 16 years), middle-aged (around 40), aged (approximately 59) and long-lived (about 82). The study analyzed two additional independent replicas of 1 million unique cDNA reads from the same blood draw for two donors, one aged 18 to 30 and one aged 80 or older. General study outcomes and caveats: Because donor CMV infection status was unknown, age-related changes in expanded clonotypes were potentially confounded. Compared with the aged group, the long-lived group had more naive CD4+ T cells, fewer expanded clones and increased TCR diversity, suggesting age selection. Estimates of total diversity from one million sequenced T cells were regarded as lower bounds and underestimates. Observed TCR beta diversity correlated strongly with the percentage of naive T cells measured by flow cytometry. Observed TCR beta diversity per million T cells fell roughly linearly with age, and a significant reduction was already apparent by age around 40. Since profiling was done on bulk unsorted PBMCs, naive and antigen-experienced compartments could not be conclusively compared.

V is pared back by 6 bases and J by 11 bases, with 17 bases lying between the germline termini. The CDR3 goes from the cysteine to the phenylalanine over 14 residues. Only the CDR3 portion is preserved as DNA: 42 bases, with reading frame beginning at the first base. CDR1 and CDR2 (SNHLY, FYNNEI) derive from the germline V gene. Library prep was done by 5' RACE. Sequencing took place on an Illumina HiSeq 2500. The second PCR ran for about 6 to 12 cycles and used a J-beta primer mix along with a sample-barcoded 5' primer. Each TCR beta cDNA molecule received a unique molecular identifier from a template-switch 5' adaptor carrying 12 random nucleotides. Each sample yielded at least 3 million CDR3-containing paired-end reads. First-strand cDNA was synthesized from all RNA with the Mint cDNA synthesis kit, primed by a TRBC-specific oligonucleotide. Following uracil-DNA glycosylase treatment, all cDNA underwent a first 18-cycle PCR with the universal primers M1SS and BC2_uni_R. The original pipeline was this. Normalization of each sample was performed by random selection of 1 million high-quality reads, each carrying a distinct molecular identifier. Instead of being binned into consensus sequences, reads that shared molecular identifiers were thrown out. CDR3 identification, clonotype clustering and error correction used MiTCR with a Q25 quality threshold and the strictest error-elimination algorithm. A nonparametric unseen species model with Euler transformation was used to estimate lower-bound total TCR beta diversity. In TCRdb, the public reads were trimmed at Q25 with fastp and aligned with MiXCR, with productive beta chains retained. Identical CDR3 protein sequences are pooled into one entry, listed with their most common genes and DNA. What appears here as the V and J calls and clone size reflects TCRdb's work, not the paper's. Counted in this sample were 600,000 to 900,000 distinct CDR3 sequences; around 24% of them appeared once. Together, the top ten hold over 2.5% of the sample.

There are a few counts of this clonotype. There is no known antigen for this receptor. No qualities accompany the bases; no much larger clone lies one base away. Donors were about 36 systemically healthy Caucasian individuals from Russia aged 6 to 90 years. Roughly 11 milliliters of peripheral blood were drawn from each donor into EDTA-treated Vacutainer tubes. Ficoll-Paque density-gradient centrifugation was used to isolate PBMCs, with at least 6.5 million obtained per sample. Total RNA, at least 6 micrograms per sample, was extracted from PBMCs with Trizol reagent. The percentages of naive CD45RAhigh/CD27high T cells were determined by flow cytometry on a PBMC aliquot from every donor. This sample was shared with a second study, whose subject was T cells of mothers and their children. As the second publication notes: Donors were nine systemically healthy Caucasian individuals: three mothers and their six children. cDNA synthesis used all of the extracted RNA, with around 1.5 ug of RNA in each 15 ul reaction. In the second PCR, sample barcodes and 2-4 random nucleotides were introduced via the M1S primer. Each mother yielded over 8.5 million TCR beta CDR3 reads and each child roughly 2.9 million reads. Thymic selection shapes the output of TCR recombination in a similar way in related and unrelated pairs, and inherited differences have a minor effect. Related mother-child pairs always showed normalized repertoire overlap that was slightly higher than in unrelated mother-child pairs, though the difference was never significant. No persistent microchimeric T cell clones were found, with a detection sensitivity of approximately 110 clones per million clonotypes. The study used deep NGS to compare TCR beta repertoires of mothers and children, seeking features distinguishing related mother-child pairs from unrelated individuals. On average, the children were roughly 11 +/- 4 years old, while the mothers were approximately 40 +/- 4 years old. Libraries were sequenced on Illumina HiSeq 2000 with 100+100 nt paired-end reads after adapter ligation with NEBNext reagents. To avoid cross-contamination, the mother libraries and the child libraries were prepared a month apart and sequenced in separate runs. Each donor had between roughly 450,000 and 2,300,000 distinct TCR beta clonotypes identified. Naive TCR beta clonotypes were estimated from low-frequency clonotypes matched to each donor's FACS-determined naive share, without sorting.

The chain was built from TRBV2 and TRBJ2-6, with the D gene call left open. This TCR derives from a boy between 10 and 17 years old in good health. Sequencing used blood. The sequence in DNA is TGTGCCAGCAGGCCGAGGAGTGTTGATGACGTCCTGACTTTC. It translates to CASRPRSVDDVLTF. Joined to the reference TRBV2 and TRBJ2-6 proteins, this CDR3 gives the full variable domain: EPEVTQTPSHQVTQMGQEVILRCVPISNHLYFYWYRQILGQKVEFLVSFYNNEISEKSEIFDDQFSVERPDGSNFTLKIRSTKLEDSAMYFCASRPRSVDDVLTFGAGSRLTVL.